The present T cell receptor (beta chain) was sequenced within a study of CD8 T cells in Susac syndrome. Random hexamers were used to reverse transcribe an amount of about 0.45 to 1 ug RNA. The CDR3 of TCR beta was amplified by immunoSEQ multiplex PCR across 54 Vbeta and 13 Jbeta. TCRdb independently ran MiXCR on the immunoSEQ multiplex PCR reads; one entry per CDR3 protein. The data contain under 70,000 distinct CDR3 sequences, more than 85% of them singletons. Study results and limitations: CD8+ clonal expansion in Susac peaked in TEMRA cells and active patients.

Between the trimmed V and J ends, which lost 3 bases and 6 bases, there was a span of 14 bases. CDR3 size: 15 residues. With regard to this clonotype: The antigen is unknown.

The V call is TRBV12-3 or TRBV12-4, the J call TRBJ2-2; the D call may be TRBD1 or TRBD2 (5 bases each). The receptor was derived from a human donor with Susac syndrome. Source material: CD8+ T cells from PBMCs. CDR3 residues: CASSFGAGGAGELFF. In nucleotides, the CDR3 is TGTGCCAGCAGTTTCGGGGCAGGCGGAGCCGGGGAGCTGTTTTTT.